Listed here is a single T cell receptor beta chain. The data stem from a study of blood T cells in healthy people across ages. CDR3 length: 14 amino acids. The V gene's germline CDR1 is LNHNV and CDR2 YYDKDF (reference sequence). V lost 8 bases to trimming and J lost 5 bases; unmatched junction nucleotides: 12. The authors ran a second PCR of roughly 6 to 11 cycles using a sample-barcoded 5' primer and a J-beta primer mix. TCRdb re-called the 5' RACE reads through MiXCR, storing one row per CDR3 protein. The top ten clones hold about 6.7% of a sample with about 1.4 million distinct CDR3 sequences, around 59% of them seen once.

This sequence was found in a man aged 18 to 29 in good health. The rearrangement uses TRBV15 and TRBJ2-7, with 7 bases lining up with TRBD2. Material: blood. The chain's CDR3 is CATYDLGGDDEQYF. CDR3 in DNA: TGTGCCACCTATGACTTGGGGGGGGACGACGAGCAGTACTTC. Full variable domain (rest looked up from reference TRBV15 and TRBJ2-7): DAMVIQNPRYQVTQFGKPVTLSCSQTLNHNVMYWYQQKSSQAPKLLFHYYDKDFNNEADTPDNFQSRRPNTSFCFLDIRSPGLGDTAMYLCATYDLGGDDEQYFGPGTRLTVT.